This note documents a single TCR beta chain sequence. This clone has only a few counts. No cognate antigen has been identified for it. No much larger clone exists at a distance of one base, and base qualities are not known. This sample is drawn from a study of OX40 agonist ivuxolimab in advanced cancers. Study-wide context: Ivuxolimab was an agonistic, fully human IgG2 monoclonal antibody directed against OX40 (CD134), a costimulatory receptor. Partial responses were achieved by three dose-escalation patients, of whom one had hepatocellular carcinoma and two had cutaneous melanoma. Prior anti-PD-1, anti-PD-L1 or anti-CTLA-4 therapy was permitted, and about two fifths of dose-escalation patients had received checkpoint inhibitors. Of the roughly 50 dose-escalation patients, hepatocellular carcinoma was present in 19, melanoma in roughly 15, renal cell carcinoma in 9 and head and neck cancer in 9. In the dose-escalation cohort, 82.7% of patients were male, and the mean age was approximately 55 years, with a range of roughly 23 to 85. Intravenous ivuxolimab was administered to patients every 2 weeks at six dose levels: 0.01, 0.1, 0.3, 1.5, 3 and 10 mg/kg. Peripheral TCRbeta sequencing was intended to test whether TCR sequence diversity was altered and clonal T-cell expansion was caused by ivuxolimab. The monotherapy dose-escalation portion (N of about 49 patients) of the phase I ivuxolimab trial is reported in the paper.

Genomic DNA was extracted from sorted cells for sequencing of the TCRbeta CDR3 region. The immunoSEQ Assay was used to sequence the TCRbeta CDR3 regions. Sourced from immuneACCESS, this table was stored by TCRdb with only in-frame sequences that have V and J called. A share of the clones is absent; for the studies checked, an unresolved V gene accounts for under half, and the remainder has no known explanation. The sample contains around 77,000 clones, 85% of them found a single time. 0.66% of the sample lies in the top ten. Measured from the cysteine to the phenylalanine, the CDR3 is 17 residues long. The kept DNA is CDR3 alone, 51 bases in frame from the first base. CDR1 and CDR2, looked up from the germline V gene, are SGHRS and YFSETQ. Deletion took 0 bases off V and 6 bases off J, with a span of 19 bases between the germline ends. Patients with a history of autoimmune disease or receiving systemic immunosuppression were excluded from the trial. In every dose cohort, peripheral blood was drawn for TCR sequencing at baseline, cycle 4 day 1, and cycle 7 day 1. The samples were taken from a phase I, first-in-human, multicenter, open-label dose-escalation trial of ivuxolimab. The trial enrolled adults with locally advanced or metastatic head and neck squamous cell, hepatocellular, melanoma or renal cell carcinoma. CD4+ and CD8+ T cells were sorted separately from peripheral blood before TCR sequencing.

The full study reports these points: Low levels of normalized T-cell clonal expansion were also seen in some patients who did not respond. At doses from 0.1 to 3.0 mg/kg, clonal expansion was seen in both CD4+ and CD8+ blood T cells between baseline and week 6. In the 0.1-3.0 mg/kg groups, partial responders had among the lowest normalized peripheral clonal expansion, particularly in CD8+ T cells. The antigen specificity of the clonally expanded peripheral T cells was not determined. After ivuxolimab, expanded clones were on average more numerous among CD8+ T cells than among CD4+ T cells.

The chain couples TRBV5-1 to TRBJ2-1; possibly the D gene is TRBD2, per 6 matching bases. The source was CD4+ or CD8+ T cells sorted from blood, collected in a trial of the OX40 agonist ivuxolimab. This TCR was recovered from an adult with an advanced solid tumor such as melanoma, head and neck, liver or kidney cancer. The DNA is as follows: TGCGCCAGCAGCTTGGTTAGGGACTTGACGAGGGGCAATGAGCAGTTCTTC. Translated, it gives CASSLVRDLTRGNEQFF.